This T cell receptor beta chain was recovered during a study of cytomegalovirus exposure and HLA in healthy donors. Study conclusions and caveats: Other equally common chains were less clonally expanded than HLA-associated TCR beta chains, a later analysis showed. It was 150 or so TCR beta chains that were listed as cytomegalovirus-associated.

The CDR3 extends over 12 amino acids. V lost 11 bases and J lost 6, with 14 bases in between. Germline assignment: CDR1 MNHNS and CDR2 SASEGT. Regarding this clone: What it binds is unknown.

The PCR was carried out with 60 Vbeta primers and 13 Jbeta primers. The table came from immunoSEQ multiplex PCR; TCRdb's copy has only in-frame clones and leaves some out. In the table there are around 100,000 clones, around four fifths of which are singletons. The specimen was PBMCs. The clonotype was recovered from a woman aged 40 to 50 in good health and CMV-seronegative. The rearrangement joins TRBV6-1 to TRBJ1-5, with D unclear. This CDR3 is CAGGGFRQPQHF. The CDR3 DNA sequence: TGTGCCGGAGGCGGCTTCCGTCAGCCCCAGCATTTT.